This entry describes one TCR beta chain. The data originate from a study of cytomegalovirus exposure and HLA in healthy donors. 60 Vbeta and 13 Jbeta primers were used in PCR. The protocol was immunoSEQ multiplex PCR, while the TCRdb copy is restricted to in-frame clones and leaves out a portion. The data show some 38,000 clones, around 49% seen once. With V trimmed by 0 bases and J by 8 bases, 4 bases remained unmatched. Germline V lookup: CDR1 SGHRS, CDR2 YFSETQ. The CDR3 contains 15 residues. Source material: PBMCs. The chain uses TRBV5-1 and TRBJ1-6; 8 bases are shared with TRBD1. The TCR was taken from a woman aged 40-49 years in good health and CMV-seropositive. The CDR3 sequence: CASSLAGTGDSPLHF. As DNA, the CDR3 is TGCGCCAGCAGCTTGGCCGGGACAGGTGATTCACCCCTCCACTTT. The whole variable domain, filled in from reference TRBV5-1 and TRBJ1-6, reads KAGVTQTPRYLIKTRGQQVTLSCSPISGHRSVSWYQQTPGQGLQFLFEYFSETQRNKGNFPGRFSGRQFSNSRSEMNVSTLELGDSALYLCASSLAGTGDSPLHFGNGTRLTVT.